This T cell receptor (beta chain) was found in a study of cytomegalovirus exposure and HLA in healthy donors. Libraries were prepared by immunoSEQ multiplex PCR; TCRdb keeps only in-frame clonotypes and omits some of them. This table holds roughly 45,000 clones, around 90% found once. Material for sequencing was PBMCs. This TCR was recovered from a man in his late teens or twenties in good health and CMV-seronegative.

The CDR3 region is CASSLAGGRYNEQFF. In nucleotides, the CDR3 is TGTGCCAGCAGCTTAGCGGGGGGGCGTTACAATGAGCAGTTCTTC. This chain connects TRBV7-6 to TRBJ2-1; D might be TRBD2 (7 bases). The CDR3 contains 15 residues. Germline CDR1 and CDR2: SGHVS and FNYEAQ. Trimming removed 0 bases from V and 4 bases from J, with 10 bases in between.